This T cell receptor (beta chain) was identified in a study of CD8 T cells in ankylosing spondylitis (dated by TCRdb to about 2017). Background for the entire study: T cell receptor beta repertoires were profiled in healthy donors and ankylosing spondylitis patients so that disease-linked TCR variants could be found. The full study cohort comprised roughly 24 ankylosing spondylitis patients and 85 to 120 healthy donors. Peripheral blood samples were taken, and synovial fluid was additionally collected from ankylosing spondylitis patients.

As for this clonotype: Its binding antigen is unknown. Base qualities are missing; no much larger clone stands one base away.

Sequencing instrument: Illumina HiSeq 2500. Quantitative 5'-RACE with molecular barcodes was the method used to prepare the TCR beta libraries. From the authors' description of their analysis: Disease-linked TCR variants were identified with a new computational method built on a probabilistic model of VDJ rearrangement. TCRdb handled the public reads itself, with Q25 trimming in fastp and clone calling in MiXCR, and kept productive beta chains. CDR3 protein sequences are deduplicated, and each keeps its most common genes and DNA. The V and J calls and clone size are TCRdb's, not the authors'. The sample has over 700,000 distinct CDR3 sequences on record, under 20% of them singletons. Clones ranked in the top ten supply about 20% of the sample. CDR1 is given as SGHAT and CDR2 as FQNNGV, both from the germline V gene. Inclusive of the bounding cysteine and phenylalanine, the CDR3 is 15 residues long. Only the CDR3 portion is preserved as DNA: 45 bases, with reading frame beginning at the first base. Cut back by 4 bases and 3 bases, the V and J ends lie 16 bases apart.

Results the study describes overall, beyond this receptor: In peripheral blood, the disease-linked clones were found at relatively low frequencies and had a CD8+ phenotype. Some TCR beta motif variants had previously been reported in synovial fluid and blood of reactive arthritis patients, which suggested common disease-initiation mechanisms. Significant enrichment of the disease-linked clones was reported in matched synovial fluid samples from ankylosing spondylitis patients. Blood from ankylosing spondylitis patients appeared to be characterized by a TCR beta motif composed of several highly homologous amino acid variants.

Here the chain combines TRBV11-2 and TRBJ2-7; the D gene assignment is perhaps TRBD1 or TRBD2, with each matching 5 bases. This sequence was found in a male donor with ankylosing spondylitis. Specimen: blood, either unsorted or a sorted T cell fraction (not recorded which). The CDR3 here reads CASSSTSGTSYEQYF. Read as DNA, the sequence is TGTGCCAGCAGCTCCACCTCCGGGACCAGCTACGAGCAGTACTTC.